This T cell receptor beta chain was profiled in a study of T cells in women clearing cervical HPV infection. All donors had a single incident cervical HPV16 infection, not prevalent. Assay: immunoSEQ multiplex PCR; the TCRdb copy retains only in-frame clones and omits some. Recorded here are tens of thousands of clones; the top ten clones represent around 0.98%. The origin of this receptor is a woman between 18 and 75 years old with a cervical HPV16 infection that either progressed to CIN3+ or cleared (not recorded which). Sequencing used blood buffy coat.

CDR3 sequence reads: CASSLAGGEQYF. The DNA read from the CDR3 is TGTGCCAGCAGCTTAGCGGGGGGCGAG. This rearrangement joins TRBV11-2 to TRBJ2-7; 7 nucleotides agree with TRBD2. The read gets to within 3 residues of the CDR3 end, and the germline J gene fills in the rest. Germline V CDR1 and CDR2: SGHAT, FQNNGV. Trimming at V came to 1 base and at J to 6 bases, leaving 0 bases not matched to a gene. This CDR3 comprises 12 residues.